The clone carrying this T cell receptor beta chain has a handful of counts. Antigen: not known. This entry is derived from a study of T cells in tumors after PD-1 blockade. The overall study: During anti-PD-1 treatment, some patients continued daily vismodegib 150 mg. Peripheral blood samples averaged about 33,000 unique clonotypes and 113,528 templates.

Repertoires were generated with immunoSEQ multiplex PCR, while TCRdb's copy carries only in-frame clones and drops some. The table shows roughly 47,000 clones, with 60% to 80% occurring only once. Template: tumor biopsy or peripheral blood genomic DNA, roughly 550-6,500 ng per sample. V was trimmed by 5 bases and J by 4 bases, leaving 13 bases between them. The CDR3 spans 14 residues. Germline V gene sequence: CDR1 SEHNR, CDR2 FQNEAQ (reference sequence). General study results and limits: Approximately 41% of tumor TCR clonotypes were also found in blood.

The chain employs TRBV7-9 and TRBJ2-3; tentatively, D is TRBD1 (5 bases). The sequence came from a human donor with basal cell carcinoma. Source: PBMCs, taken before anti-PD-1 treatment. The CDR3 sequence: CASSPNQGSDTQYF. For the CDR3, the DNA is TGTGCCAGCAGCCCGAACCAGGGATCAGATACGCAGTATTTT.